The clone carrying this T cell receptor (beta chain) came up many times. Its antigen is still unknown. These data come from a study of regulatory T cells in long-lasting Graves disease. The authors built TCR beta libraries using iRepertoire HTBI primers and Arm-PCR of CDR3 regions. TCRdb re-analysed the multiplex PCR reads in MiXCR, keeping a single row per CDR3 protein. The table lists approximately 400,000 distinct CDR3 sequences, 14% to 15% of them singletons. This CDR3 is built from 14 residues. V was trimmed by 0 bases and J by 4 bases, leaving 12 bases between them. The germline CDR1 and CDR2 sequences are GTSNPN and SVGIG (reference sequence). Time point defined: newly diagnosed GD, antithyroid drugs for less than 3 months. Extracted RNA from PBMCs served as the source of the TCR library. Investigators report Graves' disease was diagnosed under American Thyroid Association guidelines. Points from the study as a whole: The study found persistent patients shared more public clonotypes (about 3,000) than new patients (about 1,000).

These same records also appear under a second study, on T cells in Graves' hyperthyroidism and ophthalmopathy. That investigation notes: Lactation, pregnancy, other autoimmune disease or uncontrolled infection excluded patients. HTBI primers drove first-round RT-PCR of the TCR CDR3.

This clonotype was obtained from a woman between 40 and 50 years old with Graves disease. Here the sequenced sample was peripheral blood mononuclear cells (PBMCs), taken at new diagnosis, from a patient treated with antithyroid drugs. The J gene is TRBJ1-2, the V gene TRBV30; D not resolved. This CDR3 reads CAWSVRRRVYGYTF. The CDR3 DNA reads TGTGCCTGGAGTGTACGCCGGAGGGTCTATGGCTACACCTTC.